A single sample gave rise to the 3 T cell receptor beta chains below, sequenced in a study of T-cell memory formation after mild COVID-19. From the 5' RACE reads, TCRdb called clonotypes with MiXCR, one entry per CDR3 protein. The sample consists of about 430,000 distinct CDR3 sequences, 20% to 25% of them appearing once. The sequenced sample was PBMCs or a T cell subset sorted from them (not recorded which). All receptors derive from an adult woman who had mild COVID-19 (a few samples of this study predate the infection). Cell type and time point are not known.

Concerning this clonotype itself: A much larger clone lies a single base off, so this may be a read error. J is TRBJ2-3 and V is TRBV24-1; 8 positions agree with TRBD1. The CDR3 has 13 residues. Looked up from germline, CDR1 is KGHDR and CDR2 is SFDVKD. Losses at the gene ends were 7 bases for V and 1 base for J; bases not matched to a gene: 0. In DNA, the CDR3 is TGTGCCACCAGGGACAGGGGCACAGATACGCAGTATTTT. Translation: CATRDRGTDTQYF.

The V gene is TRBV20-1, the J gene TRBJ2-3; no firm D call. CDR3 length equals 14 residues. Looked up from germline, CDR1 is DFQATT and CDR2 is SNEGSKA (reference sequence). The V and J ends lost 6 bases and 3 bases respectively, with 16 bases between them. The CDR3 DNA reads as TGCAGTGCCACGGACCCCCGCTTAACAGATACGCAGTATTTT. Its protein is CSATDPRLTDTQYF.

This clonotype came up a few times. The chain recombines TRBV15 with TRBJ1-4; no firm D call. Germline assignment: CDR1 LNHNV and CDR2 YYDKDF (reference sequence). This CDR3 contains 14 residues. Deletions cut 0 bases from V and 5 bases from J, with 7 bases between. DNA of the CDR3: TGTGCCACCAGCAGAGATTTGGGGAATGAAAAACTGTTTTTT. This sequence encodes CATSRDLGNEKLFF.